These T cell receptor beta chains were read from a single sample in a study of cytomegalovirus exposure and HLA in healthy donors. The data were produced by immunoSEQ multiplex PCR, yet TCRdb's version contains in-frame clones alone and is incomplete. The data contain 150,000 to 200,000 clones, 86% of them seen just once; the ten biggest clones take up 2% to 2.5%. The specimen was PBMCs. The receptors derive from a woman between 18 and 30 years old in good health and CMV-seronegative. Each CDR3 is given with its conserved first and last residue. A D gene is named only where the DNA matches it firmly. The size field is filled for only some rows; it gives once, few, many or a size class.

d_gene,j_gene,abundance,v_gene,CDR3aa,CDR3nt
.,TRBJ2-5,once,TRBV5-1,CASSSGQTQETQYF,TGCGCCAGCAGCTCAGGACAGACTCAAGAGACCCAGTACTTC
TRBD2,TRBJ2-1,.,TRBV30,CAWSTSGYNEQFF,TGTGCCTGGTCGACTAGCGGGTACAATGAGCAGTTCTTC
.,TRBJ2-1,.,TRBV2,CASIRTDGHNEQFF,TGTGCCAGCATTAGGACAGACGGACACAATGAGCAGTTCTTC
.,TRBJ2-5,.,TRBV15,CATSRTGQIQETQYF,TGTGCCACCAGCAGAACCGGACAGATCCAAGAGACCCAGTACTTC
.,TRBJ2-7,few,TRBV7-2,CASSLSRDIYEQYF,TGTGCCAGCAGCCTGTCCCGGGACATCTACGAGCAGTACTTC
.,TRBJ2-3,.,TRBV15,CATSLEGLADTQYF,TGTGCCACCAGCCTAGAAGGTCTGGCAGATACGCAGTATTTT
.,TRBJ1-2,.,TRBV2,CASSGGGTNYGYTF,TGTGCCAGCAGTGGCGGCGGGACCAACTATGGCTACACCTTC
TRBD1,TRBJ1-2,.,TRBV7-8,CASSVGTGAPLRGENYGYTF,TGTGCCAGCAGCGTGGGGACAGGGGCCCCACTTCGGGGGGAAAACTATGGCTACACCTTC
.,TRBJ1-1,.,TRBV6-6,CASSWSRDTEAFF,TGTGCCAGCAGTTGGTCGAGAGACACTGAAGCTTTCTTT
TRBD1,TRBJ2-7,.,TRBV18,CASSPGTGSEQYF,TGTGCCAGCTCACCCGGGACAGGGAGCGAGCAGTACTTC
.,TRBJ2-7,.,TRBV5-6,CASSVRALAGRLYF,TGTGCCAGCAGCGTACGGGCGCTGGCAGGGCGCTTGTACTTC
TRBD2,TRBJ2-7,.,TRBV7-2,CASSPGLAGDEQYF,TGTGCCAGCAGCCCGGGACTAGCGGGAGACGAGCAGTACTTC
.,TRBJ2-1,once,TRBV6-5,CASSLLQGQPEQFF,TGTGCCAGCAGCCTCTTACAAGGACAGCCCGAGCAGTTCTTC
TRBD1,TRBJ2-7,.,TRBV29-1,CSGGTGGAYEQYF,TGCAGCGGCGGGACAGGAGGAGCTTACGAGCAGTACTTC
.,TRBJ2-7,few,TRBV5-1,CASSLDTGYGYEQYF,TGCGCCAGCAGCTTGGATACAGGGTATGGCTACGAGCAGTACTTC
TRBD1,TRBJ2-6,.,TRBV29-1,CSVLADRAWANVLTF,TGCAGCGTTCTCGCTGACAGGGCCTGGGCCAACGTCCTGACTTTC
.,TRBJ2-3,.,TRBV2,CASTPQAPTDTQYF,TGTGCCAGCACCCCCCAGGCCCCAACAGATACGCAGTATTTT
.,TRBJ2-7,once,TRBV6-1,CASSSDYGSRREQYF,TGTGCCAGCAGCTCTGATTATGGGAGCCGGCGGGAGCAGTACTTC
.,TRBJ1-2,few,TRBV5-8,CASTEPDNYGYTF,TGTGCCAGCACCGAACCAGATAACTATGGCTACACCTTC
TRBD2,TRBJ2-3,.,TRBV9,CASRRGASTDTQYF,TGTGCCAGCAGGCGGGGGGCCAGCACAGATACGCAGTATTTT
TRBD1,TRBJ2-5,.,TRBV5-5,CASSPTGTALQETQYF,TGTGCCAGCAGCCCCACCGGGACAGCTTTGCAAGAGACCCAGTACTTC
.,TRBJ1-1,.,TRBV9,CASSVAGGNTEAFF,TGTGCCAGCAGCGTAGCGGGGGGGAACACTGAAGCTTTCTTT
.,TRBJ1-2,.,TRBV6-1,CASTPGLSGYTF,TGTGCCAGCACTCCAGGGTTGAGTGGCTACACCTTC
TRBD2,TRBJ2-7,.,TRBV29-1,CSVLVAGGPEEQYF,TGCAGCGTTTTGGTGGCGGGAGGGCCAGAAGAGCAGTACTTC
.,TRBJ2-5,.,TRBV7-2,CASSLVWGPQETQYF,TGTGCCAGCAGCTTAGTTTGGGGGCCCCAGGAGACCCAGTACTTC
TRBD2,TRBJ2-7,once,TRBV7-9,CASSRGFGGNEQYF,TGTGCCAGCAGCCGGGGGTTCGGGGGGAACGAGCAGTACTTC
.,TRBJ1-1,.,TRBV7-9,CASSPQQGNTEAFF,TGTGCCAGCAGCCCTCAACAGGGAAACACTGAAGCTTTCTTT
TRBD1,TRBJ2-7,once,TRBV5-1,CASSISGQGYEQYF,TGCGCCAGCAGCATATCGGGACAGGGTTACGAGCAGTACTTC
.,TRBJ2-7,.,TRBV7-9,CASSQAGGSYEQYF,TGTGCCAGCAGCCAAGCGGGCGGATCCTACGAGCAGTACTTC
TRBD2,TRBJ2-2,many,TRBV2,CASKRLAGAPGELFF,TGTGCCAGCAAGCGGCTAGCGGGAGCCCCCGGGGAGCTGTTTTTT
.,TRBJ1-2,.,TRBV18,CASSPRVGQNYGYTF,TGTGCCAGCTCACCACGGGTGGGGCAAAACTATGGCTACACCTTC
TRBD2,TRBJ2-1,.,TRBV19,CASSIQLAGTNEQFF,TGTGCCAGTAGTATACAACTAGCGGGAACCAATGAGCAGTTCTTC
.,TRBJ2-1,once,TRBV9,CASSVGRPRNEQFF,TGTGCCAGCAGCGTAGGGAGGCCGAGGAATGAGCAGTTCTTC
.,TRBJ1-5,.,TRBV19,CASTTAQPYQPQHF,TGTGCCAGTACGACAGCCCAACCTTATCAGCCCCAGCATTTT
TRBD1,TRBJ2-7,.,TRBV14,CASSQPGQANPYEQYF,TGTGCCAGCAGCCAGCCGGGACAGGCGAATCCCTACGAGCAGTACTTC
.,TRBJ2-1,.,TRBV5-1,CASSLRQAKNNEQFF,TGCGCCAGCAGCTTGAGACAGGCGAAGAACAATGAGCAGTTCTTC
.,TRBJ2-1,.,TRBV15,CATSRRDGVYNEQFF,TGTGCCACCAGCAGGCGGGACGGGGTCTACAATGAGCAGTTCTTC
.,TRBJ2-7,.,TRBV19,CASSMALAGEQYF,TGTGCCAGTAGTATGGCGCTAGCTGGCGAGCAGTACTTC
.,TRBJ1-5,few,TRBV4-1,CASSQGSLQPQHF,TGCGCCAGCAGCCAAGGGAGTCTTCAGCCCCAGCATTTT
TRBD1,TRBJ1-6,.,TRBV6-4,CASSDGTGDNSPLHF,TGTGCCAGCAGTGACGGGACAGGGGATAATTCACCCCTCCACTTT
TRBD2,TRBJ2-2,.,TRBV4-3,CASSQEPHSLADYTGELFF,TGCGCCAGCAGCCAAGAGCCCCACTCTCTAGCGGATTACACCGGGGAGCTGTTTTTT
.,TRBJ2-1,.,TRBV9,CASSVAGQTTYNEQFF,TGTGCCAGCAGCGTAGCTGGGCAGACTACCTACAATGAGCAGTTCTTC
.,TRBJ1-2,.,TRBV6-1,CASGLQGYRYTF,TGTGCCAGTGGGCTACAGGGATATCGCTACACCTTC
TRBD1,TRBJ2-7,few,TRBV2,CASSEDRASYEQYF,TGTGCCAGCAGTGAGGACAGGGCCTCCTACGAGCAGTACTTC
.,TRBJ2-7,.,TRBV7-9,CASSLGAPYEQYF,TGTGCCAGCAGCCTGGGAGCCCCCTACGAGCAGTACTTC
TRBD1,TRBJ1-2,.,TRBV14,CASSPYSIRGTGGYGYTF,TGTGCCAGCAGCCCGTACTCTATAAGGGGGACAGGGGGCTATGGCTACACCTTC